The 22 T cell receptor beta chains reported below all come from one sample, sequenced in a study of radiotherapy plus CTLA-4 blockade in lung cancer. Assay: immunoSEQ multiplex PCR; the TCRdb copy retains only in-frame clones and omits some. Seen here are about 68,000 clones, 79% observed once, and the top ten hold roughly a tenth. Here the sequenced sample was peripheral blood, taken from a patient treated with radiotherapy plus ipilimumab. The receptors come from a human donor with non-small cell lung cancer who had a complete response to radiotherapy plus ipilimumab.

The chain joins TRBV18 to TRBJ1-3; D is unclear. Trimming removed 2 bases at V and 0 bases at J, with 11 bases between. CDR1 and CDR2 from the germline V gene are KGHSH and LQKENI. The CDR3 length is 16 residues. CDR3 DNA sequence: TGTGCCAGCTCACCATCCCCCGCTCGCTCTGGAAACACCATATATTTT. Encoded protein: CASSPSPARSGNTIYF.

The chain recombines TRBV6-5 with TRBJ2-6, with D tentatively TRBD2 (5 bases). Germline values: CDR1 MNHEY, CDR2 SVGAGI. V lost 2 bases and J lost 4, with 6 bases in between. The CDR3 extends over 14 amino acids. CDR3 bases: TGTGCCAGCAGTTACGAGCGGGGGGCCAACGTCCTGACTTTC. This sequence encodes CASSYERGANVLTF.

V is TRBV6-1 and J is TRBJ2-2, with 9 positions matching TRBD1. The CDR3 consists of 14 residues. CDR1 is MNHNS, CDR2 SASEGT, per germline. The trim removed 6 bases at V and 1 base at J, leaving 0 bases unmatched. As DNA, the CDR3 is TGTGCCAGCAGGGGACAGGGGAACACCGGGGAGCTGTTTTTT. This codes for CASRGQGNTGELFF.

J is TRBJ2-3 and V is TRBV30; 10 bases are a match to TRBD2. Per germline, CDR1 GTSNPN and CDR2 SVGIG (reference sequence). V lost 0 bases and J lost 2; bases outside the gene matches: 5. The CDR3 consists of 16 residues. Written as DNA, the CDR3 is TGTGCCTGGAGTGTTATAGCGGGGGGACTCACAGATACGCAGTATTTT. This encodes CAWSVIAGGLTDTQYF.

This clone was observed a single time. The V and J genes are TRBV10-3 and TRBJ1-5; possible D gene TRBD1, 5 bases. Trimming cost V 0 bases and J 2 bases, with 8 bases left between them. The CDR3 contains 15 residues. Germline V gene sequence: CDR1 ENHRY, CDR2 SYGVKD. DNA of the CDR3: TGTGCCATCAGTGAGTCAAGGGACGGCAATCAGCCCCAGCATTTT. This encodes CAISESRDGNQPQHF.

CDR3 region: CASSYATGGADTQYF. DNA for the CDR3: TGTGCCAGCAGTTACGCTACCGGGGGGGCAGATACGCAGTATTTT. The chain carries TRBV6-5 and TRBJ2-3; 8 positions agree with TRBD2. Germline trimming cut 2 bases from V and 4 bases from J; bases unmatched to any gene: 5. The CDR3 is 15 amino acids. Looked up from germline, CDR1 is MNHEY and CDR2 is SVGAGI.

With respect to this clone: The sample contains more than one DNA sequence encoding this CDR3. The V and J genes are TRBV5-1 and TRBJ1-4; no clear D gene. Germline CDR1 is SGHRS and CDR2 is YFSETQ. This CDR3 contains 15 residues. Trimming stripped 1 base from V and 0 bases from J, with 7 bases between. The CDR3 DNA reads as TGCGCCAGCAGCTTGAGCGGAGCAACTAATGAAAAACTGTTTTTT. Encoded protein: CASSLSGATNEKLFF.

J is TRBJ2-2 and V is TRBV30; 7 nucleotides align to TRBD1. CDR1 is GTSNPN, CDR2 SVGIG, per germline (reference sequence). The CDR3 has 16 residues. V was clipped by 0 bases and J by 4 bases; unmatched bases: 8. The CDR3 DNA follows: TGTGCCTGGAGTGTACAGAGGGGGCGAGGCACCGGGGAGCTGTTTTTT. Protein: CAWSVQRGRGTGELFF. The variable domain in full, with the rest retrieved from reference TRBV30 and TRBJ2-2, is SQTIHQWPATLVQPVGSPLSLECTVEGTSNPNLYWYRQAAGRGLQLLFYSVGIGQISSEVPQNLSASRPQDRQFILSSKKLLLSDSGFYLCAWSVQRGRGTGELFFGEGSRLTVL.

This chain joins TRBV7-2 and TRBJ2-1; no reliable D call. Germline V gene lookup returns CDR1 SGHTA and CDR2 FQGNSA. V was pared by 5 bases and J by 0 bases, with 11 bases between. The CDR3 spans 15 residues. The CDR3 nucleotides are TGTGCCAGCAGCCCGGATGACAACTCCTACAATGAGCAGTTCTTC. Protein product: CASSPDDNSYNEQFF.

The chain combines TRBV30 with TRBJ1-2, with a weak D call TRBD1 (6 bases). This CDR3 contains 13 residues. V lost 5 bases and J 6 bases, leaving 16 bases between the germline ends. Germline V CDR1 and CDR2: GTSNPN, SVGIG (reference sequence). The CDR3 spells CAWQTGTSDGYTF. CDR3 DNA: TGTGCCTGGCAAACCGGGACATCGGATGGCTACACCTTC.

This clone was observed a few times. This chain links TRBV5-8 with TRBJ2-2; TRBD1 might be the D (6 bases). CDR1 and CDR2 from the germline V gene are SGHTS and YDEGEE. There are 14 residues in the CDR3. V gave up 1 base and J gave up 6 bases, with 10 bases separating them. The CDR3 protein is CASSLTGSAGELFF. The CDR3 bases are TGTGCCAGCAGCTTGACAGGGTCCGCCGGGGAGCTGTTTTTT.

DNA of the CDR3: TGCGCCAGCAGCCAAGGATGGGGGCGGTCTCAGCCCCAGCATTTT. Protein product: CASSQGWGRSQPQHF. The gene calls are TRBV4-1 and TRBJ1-5, with D possibly matching TRBD1 (6 bases). The V gene lost 1 base and the J gene lost 6 bases, with 13 bases spanning the gap. CDR3 length: 15 residues. From germline, CDR1 is MGHRA and CDR2 YSYEKL.

A few counts support this clone. This chain links TRBV11-2 with TRBJ2-3; D gene unclear. CDR3 length equals 15 residues. Germline-derived CDR1 and CDR2 are SGHAT and FQNNGV. Trimming removed 1 base at V and 0 bases at J, with 8 bases between. CDR3 nucleotide sequence: TGTGCCAGCAGCTTAGGCTCCTCTAGCACAGATACGCAGTATTTT. Protein sequence: CASSLGSSSTDTQYF.

This clone was picked up one time. The chain employs TRBV11-2 and TRBJ2-7, with TRBD2 matching 7 bases. The CDR3 totals 13 residues. J gave up 6 bases and V 3 bases, and 5 bases lay outside the gene matches. Germline V CDR1 and CDR2: SGHAT, FQNNGV. CDR3 protein: CASSFGLVAEQYV. The CDR3 DNA follows: TGTGCCAGCAGCTTTGGACTAGTCGCCGAGCAGTACGTC.

The sample holds a few counts of this clone. V and J are TRBV9 and TRBJ2-1; unclear D gene. V dropped 0 bases and J dropped 0 bases, with 7 bases sitting between them. In germline, CDR1 is SGDLS, CDR2 YYNGEE. This CDR3 comprises 15 residues. The CDR3 spells CASSVELSSYNEQFF. The CDR3 DNA reads TGTGCCAGCAGCGTAGAACTGAGCTCCTACAATGAGCAGTTCTTC.

This clone was seen just once. This chain connects TRBV5-6 to TRBJ1-3; D is possibly TRBD1 (6 bases). The CDR3 spans 18 residues. The germline CDR1 and CDR2 sequences are SGHDT and YYEEEE. V gave up 4 bases and J gave up 0 bases, with 20 bases separating them. The CDR3 coding sequence is TGTGCCAGCAGCCAACAGGGTATTAATCCCAGCTCTGGAAACACCATATATTTT. It is translated as CASSQQGINPSSGNTIYF.

The gene calls are TRBV2 and TRBJ2-3; maybe TRBD2 (5 bases). The V gene lost 3 bases and the J gene lost 2 bases, with 9 bases spanning the gap. Germline-derived CDR1 and CDR2 are SNHLY and FYNNEI. The CDR3 is 14 residues long. Here the CDR3 DNA reads TGTGCCAGCAGTGACGCTCTAGCCACAGATACGCAGTATTTT. It is translated as CASSDALATDTQYF.

In this sample, this clone turned up once. The chain carries TRBV9 and TRBJ2-5; 7 nucleotides line up with TRBD1. The trim removed 0 bases at V and 1 base at J, leaving 6 bases unmatched. The CDR3 runs 16 residues. The germline V gene has CDR1 SGDLS and CDR2 YYNGEE. In DNA form, the CDR3 reads TGTGCCAGCAGCGTAGAGGTAGGGGGCCGCCAAGAGACCCAGTACTTC. Encoded protein: CASSVEVGGRQETQYF.

The chain carries TRBV30 and TRBJ1-4, with D hard to call. V was pared by 0 bases and J by 3 bases, with 11 bases between. The CDR3 contains 15 residues. Germline V gene lookup returns CDR1 GTSNPN and CDR2 SVGIG (reference sequence). CDR3 DNA: TGTGCCTGGAGTGTTAGGGCGAACGCTAATGAAAAACTGTTTTTT. This gives the protein CAWSVRANANEKLFF.

The chain combines TRBV4-1 with TRBJ2-3; 7 bases line up with TRBD1. V shed 4 bases, J shed 8 bases, and the junction held 15 bases outside the gene matches. CDR1 MGHRA and CDR2 YSYEKL come from the germline V gene. This CDR3 has 16 residues. This chain's CDR3 is CASSRADRALAGTQYF. CDR3 nucleotides: TGCGCCAGCAGCCGAGCCGACAGGGCCCTGGCAGGTACGCAGTATTTT.

The chain uses TRBV18 and TRBJ2-2, with D unclear. V dropped 3 bases and J dropped 11 bases, with 10 bases sitting between them. CDR3 length equals 12 residues. The germline V gene has CDR1 KGHSH and CDR2 LQKENI. CDR3 amino acids: CASSPLGSELFF. CDR3 nucleotides: TGTGCCAGCTCACCCCTTGGCAGCGAGCTGTTTTTT.

This sequence joins TRBV10-3 and TRBJ2-3; a weak D match, TRBD2 (6 bases). The V end was cut by 6 bases, the J end by 3 bases, with 10 bases between. Germline V gene data show CDR1 as ENHRY and CDR2 as SYGVKD. This CDR3 is built from 13 residues. The CDR3 DNA sequence: TGTGCCATCAGGGAGGGAGTAACAGATACGCAGTATTTT. The encoded protein is CAIREGVTDTQYF.